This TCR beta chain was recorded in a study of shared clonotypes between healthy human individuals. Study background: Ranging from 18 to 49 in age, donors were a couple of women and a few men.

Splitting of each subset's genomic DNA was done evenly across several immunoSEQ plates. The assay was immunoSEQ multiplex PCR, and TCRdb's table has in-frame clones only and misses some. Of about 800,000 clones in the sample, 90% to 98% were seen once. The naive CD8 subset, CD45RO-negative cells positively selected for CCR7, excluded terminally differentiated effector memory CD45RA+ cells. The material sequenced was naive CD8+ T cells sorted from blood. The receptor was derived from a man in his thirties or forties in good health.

The CDR3 bases are TGTGCCAGCAGCAAAGTCGGGCGACCTGAGTACGAGCAGTACTTC. Protein: CASSKVGRPEYEQYF. The V call is TRBV21-1, the J call TRBJ2-7. TRBV21-1 is listed as a pseudogene. The CDR3 is 15 residues long.